This TCR beta chain was recorded in a study of brain T cells in children with intractable seizures (dated by TCRdb to the early 2020s). A note on the overall study: As a first screen for immune gene transcripts, resected brain tissue from 50 or so pediatric epilepsy surgery cases was run on a NanoString immunology panel. About 65% of the 12 selected surgery cases also had pre-surgery blood sequenced, which left four cases with brain tissue only.

Comment on this clone: Its target antigen remains unknown. Per-nucleotide qualities are absent, and no much larger clonotype sits a single base away.

The immunoSEQ assay was used to generate TCR beta chain sequences from genomic DNA. The authors' analysis ran thus. Any CDR3 sequence that did not begin with the conserved framework cysteine at position 104 was removed by hand. Clonality was calculated as one minus the normalized Shannon's Diversity Index, with values ranging from 0 (maximal diversity) to 1 (oligoclonal). Differences in the frequency of the same CDR3 between samples, such as brain versus blood, were assessed with chi-squared comparison-of-proportions tests. Public clonotypes were found through immuneACCESS searches, while the VDJdb browser was used to judge similarity to known antiviral clonotypes. Not all clones reach the TCRdb copy of this immuneACCESS table, which keeps in-frame sequences only. Checked studies attribute under half of the gap to unresolved V genes and leave the rest unexplained. For V, J and clone size, that table is used; D and trimming come from the DNA. The sample records 340,000 or so clones, nearly 95% of which are singletons. The ten biggest clones cover under 7% of the sample.

The CDR3 sequence holds 11 residues, the cysteine and phenylalanine included. The CDR3 DNA has 33 bases and is translated from base 1. V and J are truncated by 8 bases and 4 bases respectively, leaving an intervening sequence of 8 bases. The germline V gene specifies MNHEY as CDR1 and SVGAGI as CDR2. What the work shows at the level of the full study, not this receptor alone: Because sequencing depth was different between pre-surgery and post-surgery blood, clones absent from the pre-surgery sample may reflect undersampling. The patients' HCMV serostatus was not known, and viral specificity was inferred solely from CDR3 sequence similarity.

Interpreted using the paper, the time point label stands for: blood from clinic visit 5 months post-surgery; TSC patient then seizure free. The surgery cases showing the highest brain T cell transcript signatures were chosen for TCR beta chain sequencing of brain tissue and, when available, of blood. Before surgery, patients had received at least one anti-epileptic drug. The TCR-sequenced patients were children whose drug-resistant epilepsy was caused by tuberous sclerosis complex, focal cortical dysplasia, Rasmussen encephalitis or hemimegalencephaly. Bulk genomic DNA was isolated from unsorted brain tissue and whole blood using the Monarch genomic DNA purification kit.

The chain employs TRBV6-5 and TRBJ2-5, with no D gene named confidently. The material was peripheral blood, obtained more than 4 months after surgery. This receptor was obtained from a boy younger than two with tuberous sclerosis and intractable seizures. The nucleotides read TGTGCCAGCGGGTTTGGAGAGACCCAGTACTTC. Its amino acids are CASGFGETQYF.